The present TCR beta chain was sequenced within a study of T-cell reconstitution after alpha-beta-depleted transplantation in children. As it was prepared, the TCRbeta library received unique molecular identifiers. In TCRdb, the PCR reads were re-called with MiXCR into one record per CDR3 protein. The sample yields 400,000 to 500,000 distinct CDR3 sequences, roughly a tenth seen once. Germline loops: CDR1 SGHDN, CDR2 FVKESK. V gave up 5 bases and J gave up 7 bases; unmatched junction bases: 10. The CDR3 contains 15 residues. This rearrangement joins TRBV14 to TRBJ1-4; TRBD1 matches 7 bases. The TCR comes from a human donor who donated a stem cell graft to a child with acute myeloid leukemia. This sample comprised PBMCs from the stem cell graft donor, obtained from the stem cell graft. CDR3 nucleotide sequence: TGTGCCAGCAGCTCGGACAGGTTCGGGAGTGAAAAACTGTTTTTT. It encodes CASSSDRFGSEKLFF.